A single sample gave rise to the 2 T cell receptor beta chains below, sequenced in a study of siplizumab effects on memory and regulatory T cells. Here immunoSEQ multiplex PCR was the method, and the copy in TCRdb shows in-frame clones only, minus some. Here the sample spans approximately 94,000 clones, 80% to 95% being singletons. Source material: CD4+ T cells sorted from blood. The receptors here all came from a human donor in good health.

V and J are TRBV30 and TRBJ2-5; a possible D gene is TRBD2 (7 bases). CDR3 size: 15 residues. The germline V gene has CDR1 GTSNPN and CDR2 SVGIG (reference sequence). V lost 0 bases, J lost 3 bases, and 14 bases lay in between. This CDR3 is CAWSVGGGREETQYF. CDR3 nucleotide sequence: TGTGCCTGGAGTGTAGGGGGGGGCCGGGAAGAGACCCAGTACTTC.

This clone was picked up a small number of times. The CDR3 loop reads CASLTGGRGQPQHF. CDR3 sequence (DNA): TGTGCCAGCCTTACAGGGGGCAGGGGCCAGCCCCAGCATTTT. The J gene is TRBJ1-5, the V gene TRBV28; TRBD1 agrees at 9 bases. CDR1 and CDR2 from the germline V gene are MDHEN and SYDVKM. The CDR3 totals 14 residues. The ends lost 8 bases at V and 7 bases at J; junction bases unmatched: 9.